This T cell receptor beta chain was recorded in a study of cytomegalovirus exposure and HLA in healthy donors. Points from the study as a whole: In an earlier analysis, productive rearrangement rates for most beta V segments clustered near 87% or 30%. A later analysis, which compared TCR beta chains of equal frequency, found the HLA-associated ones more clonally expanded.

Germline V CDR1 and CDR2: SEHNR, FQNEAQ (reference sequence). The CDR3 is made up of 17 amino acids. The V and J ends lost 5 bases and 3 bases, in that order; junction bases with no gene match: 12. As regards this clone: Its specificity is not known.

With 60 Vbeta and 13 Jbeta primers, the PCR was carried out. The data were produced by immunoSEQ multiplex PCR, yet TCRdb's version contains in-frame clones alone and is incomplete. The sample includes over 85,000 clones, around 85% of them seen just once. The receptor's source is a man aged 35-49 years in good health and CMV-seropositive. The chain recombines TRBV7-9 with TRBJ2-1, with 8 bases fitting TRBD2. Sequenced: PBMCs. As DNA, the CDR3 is TGTGCCAGCAGCCCCCGGACTAGCCGGGGGGGCTACAATGAGCAGTTCTTC. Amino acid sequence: CASSPRTSRGGYNEQFF.